A single sample is the source of the 22 T cell receptor beta chains below, sequenced in a study of shared clonotypes between healthy human individuals. The protocol was immunoSEQ multiplex PCR, while the TCRdb copy is restricted to in-frame clones and leaves out a portion. The sample yields about 1 million clones, around four fifths seen once. Source material: memory CD4+ T cells sorted from blood. Subset: CD45RA-negative fraction. The receptors come from a man between 18 and 29 years old in good health.

The CDR3 protein is CASSLGTLNTGELFF. DNA for the CDR3: TGTGCCAGCAGCTTGGGGACTCTCAACACCGGGGAGCTGTTTTTT. The chain joins TRBV5-4 to TRBJ2-2; TRBD2 might be the D (5 bases). Germline V gives CDR1 SGHNT, CDR2 YYREEE (reference sequence). V was clipped by 0 bases and J by 2 bases, with 8 bases between them. There are 15 residues in the CDR3.

This clone was seen only a few times. The rearrangement links TRBV15 to TRBJ2-1, with D possibly matching TRBD2 (7 bases). V was shortened by 0 bases and J by 7 bases, with 16 bases between the two germline ends. CDR3 length: 16 residues. Per germline, CDR1 LNHNV and CDR2 YYDKDF (reference sequence). Here the CDR3 reads CATSRDRGAVENEQFF. CDR3 DNA sequence: TGTGCCACCAGCAGAGATCGGGGGGCAGTCGAAAATGAGCAGTTCTTC.

V gene TRBV2 combines with J gene TRBJ2-4; no definite D call. Trimming stripped 5 bases from V and 0 bases from J, with 5 bases between. This CDR3 spans 13 amino acids. Germline V gene data show CDR1 as SNHLY and CDR2 as FYNNEI. The CDR3 coding sequence is TGTGCCAGCAGTCCAATAGCCAAAAACATTCAGTACTTC. This codes for CASSPIAKNIQYF.

The rearrangement links TRBV7-6 to TRBJ2-4; D tentatively reads TRBD1 or TRBD2 (6 bases each). The CDR3 loop spans 13 amino acids. Germline V gene sequence: CDR1 SGHVS, CDR2 FNYEAQ. Trimming removed 5 bases from V and 7 bases from J, with 12 bases in between. CDR3 in amino acids: CASSPGASNIQYF. CDR3 nucleotides: TGTGCCAGCAGCCCGGGGGCTAGTAACATTCAGTACTTC.

The rearrangement links TRBV7-9 to TRBJ2-7; the match to TRBD1 covers 7 bases. This CDR3 is built from 13 residues. Looked up from germline, CDR1 is SEHNR and CDR2 is FQNEAQ (reference sequence). Germline trimming cut 5 bases from V and 6 bases from J; bases unmatched to any gene: 7. CDR3 sequence: CASSVQGQGEQYF. CDR3 coding DNA: TGTGCCAGCAGCGTACAGGGGCAAGGCGAGCAGTACTTC.

The chain couples TRBV5-8 to TRBJ1-1, with 7 bases that match TRBD1. Germline loops: CDR1 SGHTS, CDR2 YDEGEE. V dropped 3 bases and J dropped 8; count of bases not matched to a gene: 4. CDR3 length: 12 amino acids. CDR3 sequence reads: CASSWGDREAFF. The CDR3 DNA reads TGTGCCAGCAGCTGGGGGGACAGAGAAGCTTTCTTT.

This chain uses TRBV5-1 with TRBJ2-2, with 13 bases fitting TRBD2. V gave up 2 bases and J gave up 3 bases; unmatched junction bases: 4. The CDR3 runs to 17 residues. CDR1 and CDR2 (germline): SGHRS, YFSETQ. Here the CDR3 reads CASSLNGLAGDTGELFF. CDR3 coding DNA: TGCGCCAGCAGCTTAAACGGACTAGCGGGGGACACCGGGGAGCTGTTTTTT. Supplemented by reference TRBV5-1 and TRBJ2-2, the full variable domain reads KAGVTQTPRYLIKTRGQQVTLSCSPISGHRSVSWYQQTPGQGLQFLFEYFSETQRNKGNFPGRFSGRQFSNSRSEMNVSTLELGDSALYLCASSLNGLAGDTGELFFGEGSRLTVL.

The chain links TRBV4-3 to TRBJ2-7; the match to TRBD2 covers 7 bases. V lost 0 bases, J lost 3 bases, and 5 bases stayed unmatched. The length of the CDR3 is 15 residues. Germline CDR1 reads LGHNA; CDR2 reads YSLEER. This CDR3 reads CASSQDGTTNYEQYF. In nucleotides, the CDR3 is TGCGCCAGCAGCCAAGATGGGACTACTAACTACGAGCAGTACTTC.

The chain is built from TRBV6-5 and TRBJ1-5, with TRBD1 as a possible D gene (5 bases). This CDR3 region has 12 residues. Germline V gene data show CDR1 as MNHEY and CDR2 as SVGAGI. Trimming left V 6 bases short and J 6 bases short, with 9 bases between. This CDR3 is CASRGTGQPQHF. The CDR3, as DNA: TGTGCCAGCAGGGGTACAGGTCAGCCCCAGCATTTT.

This clone has a count of ten or more. The chain combines TRBV6-1 with TRBJ1-1; D is unclear. V lost 4 bases, J lost 1 base, and 13 bases lay in between. There are 15 residues in the CDR3. Germline assignment: CDR1 MNHNS and CDR2 SASEGT. Here the CDR3 reads CASSARLAGNTEAFF. CDR3 coding DNA: TGTGCCAGCAGTGCCCGCCTGGCAGGGAACACTGAAGCTTTCTTT.

The genes are TRBV27 and TRBJ2-1; TRBD1 matches at 7 bases. The CDR3 loop spans 19 amino acids. CDR1 is MNHEY and CDR2 is SMNVEV in the germline V gene (reference sequence). J lost 1 base, V lost 3 bases, and 15 bases had no gene match. The CDR3 region is CASSFPAAGDRESYNEQFF. As DNA, the CDR3 is TGTGCCAGCAGTTTCCCGGCTGCCGGAGACAGGGAGTCCTACAATGAGCAGTTCTTC.

The chain joins TRBV7-8 to TRBJ2-7; 11 bases line up with TRBD2. Trimming cost V 5 bases and J 3 bases; bases outside gene matches: 3. Germline V gene data show CDR1 as SGHVS and CDR2 as FQNEAQ. The CDR3 has 14 amino acids. The CDR3 nucleotides read TGTGCCAGCAGCCGCACTAGCGGGGGCTACGAGCAGTACTTC. This encodes CASSRTSGGYEQYF.

This clone has only one observation. The V and J genes are TRBV4-1 and TRBJ1-6, with 7 bases aligning to TRBD1. Germline V gene sequence: CDR1 MGHRA, CDR2 YSYEKL. The V and J ends lost 2 bases and 7 bases, in that order; junction bases with no gene match: 8. This CDR3 region has 16 residues. The DNA for the CDR3 is TGCGCCAGCAGCCAATATCCCCAGGGGGGGAATTCACCCCTCCACTTT. Its protein is CASSQYPQGGNSPLHF.

The chain recombines TRBV6-5 with TRBJ2-7; 10 nucleotides match TRBD1. The V gene end was trimmed by 5 bases and the J gene end by 3 bases; junction bases not matched to a gene: 4. Germline CDR1 and CDR2: MNHEY and SVGAGI. The CDR3 is made up of 14 amino acids. This chain's CDR3 is CASSPGQGLYEQYF. As DNA, the CDR3 is TGTGCCAGCAGTCCGGGACAGGGGCTCTACGAGCAGTACTTC.

The V and J genes are TRBV18 and TRBJ2-6; possibly TRBD1 for D (6 bases). The CDR3 sequence is 17 residues long. Germline V lookup: CDR1 KGHSH, CDR2 LQKENI. The ends were cut back, 2 bases at V and 0 bases at J, with 11 bases in the middle. The CDR3 sequence: CASSPRQVTSGANVLTF. The CDR3 DNA follows: TGTGCCAGCTCACCAAGACAGGTAACCTCTGGGGCCAACGTCCTGACTTTC.

The J gene is TRBJ1-4, the V gene TRBV25-1; weak D call: TRBD1 (6 bases). In germline, CDR1 is MGHDK, CDR2 SYGVNS. V lost 4 bases, J lost 8 bases, and 14 bases lay in between. There are 14 residues in the CDR3. CDR3 protein: CASSGVGAREKLFF. The CDR3 DNA reads as TGTGCCAGCAGTGGGGTGGGGGCCAGAGAAAAACTGTTTTTT.

The rearrangement joins TRBV5-5 to TRBJ2-2; 8 bases align to TRBD1. The CDR3 is 18 residues long. V lost 1 base to trimming and J lost 5 bases; unmatched junction nucleotides: 13. From germline, CDR1 is SGHKS and CDR2 YYEKEE (reference sequence). As DNA, the CDR3 is TGTGCCAGCAGCTTGAGCATTCAGACAGGGGTCGGTACCGGGGAGCTGTTTTTT. Its protein is CASSLSIQTGVGTGELFF.

The V gene is TRBV5-1, the J gene TRBJ1-2, with D possibly being TRBD1 (5 bases). From germline, CDR1 is SGHRS and CDR2 YFSETQ. Deletions cut 3 bases from V and 7 bases from J, with 28 bases between. This CDR3 has 18 amino acids. CDR3 amino acids: CASSSDGWDVLLSGGYTF. The CDR3 nucleotides read TGCGCCAGCAGCTCGGACGGTTGGGACGTACTTCTATCGGGTGGCTACACCTTC.

V usage is TRBV27 and J usage is TRBJ1-6; D perhaps matches TRBD1 (5 bases). This CDR3 has 19 amino acids. Looked up from germline, CDR1 is MNHEY and CDR2 is SMNVEV (reference sequence). V lost 1 base and J lost 1, with 17 bases in between. The CDR3 DNA reads as TGTGCCAGCAGTTTATTCGGTGGGACCGTGACGTCCTATAATTCACCCCTCCACTTT. Translated: CASSLFGGTVTSYNSPLHF.

The genes are TRBV4-1 and TRBJ1-2; TRBD1 is a possible D gene (6 bases). The CDR3 totals 14 residues. The germline V and J ends were trimmed by 3 bases and 8 bases, with 16 bases remaining between them. CDR1 and CDR2 (germline): MGHRA, YSYEKL. CDR3 in DNA: TGCGCCAGCAGCCATGATCGGGGGCCTAGAGGCTACACCTTC. Protein product: CASSHDRGPRGYTF.

The chain combines TRBV4-3 with TRBJ2-1; no clear D. V was shortened by 0 bases and J by 8 bases, with 14 bases between the two germline ends. There are 15 residues in the CDR3. Germline-derived CDR1 and CDR2 are LGHNA and YSLEER. The CDR3 DNA is TGCGCCAGCAGCCAAGATATTTGGGATCGGGATGAGCAGTTCTTC. This codes for CASSQDIWDRDEQFF.

J is TRBJ1-5 and V is TRBV18, with 8 bases matching TRBD1. V trimming: 8 bases; J trimming: 6 bases; junction bases outside the gene matches: 9. The germline V gene has CDR1 KGHSH and CDR2 LQKENI. This CDR3 has 14 amino acids. CDR3 sequence (DNA): TGTGCCAGCGCACAGGGACAGGAACGTCAGCCCCAGCATTTT. Translating it yields CASAQGQERQPQHF.